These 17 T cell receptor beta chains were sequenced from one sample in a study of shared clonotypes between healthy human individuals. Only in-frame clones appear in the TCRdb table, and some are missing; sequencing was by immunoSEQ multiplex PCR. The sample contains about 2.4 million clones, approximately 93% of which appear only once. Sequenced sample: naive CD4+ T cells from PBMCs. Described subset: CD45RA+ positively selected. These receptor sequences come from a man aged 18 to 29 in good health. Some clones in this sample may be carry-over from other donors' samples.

DNA for the CDR3: TGTGCCAGCAGCCAAACCTGGGGGAGTGAGACCCAGTACTTC. This encodes CASSQTWGSETQYF. The chain employs TRBV7-9 and TRBJ2-5; TRBD1 or TRBD2 may be the D gene (5 bases each). Between the trimmed V and J ends, which lost 5 bases and 5 bases, there was a span of 15 bases. Germline V lookup: CDR1 SEHNR, CDR2 FQNEAQ (reference sequence). The CDR3 runs 14 residues. Together with reference TRBV7-9 and TRBJ2-5, the CDR3 gives the full variable domain: DTGVSQNPRHKITKRGQNVTFRCDPISEHNRLYWYRQTLGQGPEFLTYFQNEAQLEKSRLLSDRFSAERPKGSFSTLEIQRTEQGDSAMYLCASSQTWGSETQYFGPGTRLLVL.

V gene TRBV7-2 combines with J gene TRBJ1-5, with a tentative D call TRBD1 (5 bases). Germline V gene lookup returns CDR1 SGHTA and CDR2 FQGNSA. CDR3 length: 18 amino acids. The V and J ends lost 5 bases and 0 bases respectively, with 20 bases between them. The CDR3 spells CASSPPTPPGLSNQPQHF. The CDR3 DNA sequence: TGTGCCAGCAGCCCCCCCACCCCCCCAGGGCTTAGCAATCAGCCCCAGCATTTT. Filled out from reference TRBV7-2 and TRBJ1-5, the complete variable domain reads GAGVSQSPSNKVTEKGKDVELRCDPISGHTALYWYRQSLGQGLEFLIYFQGNSAPDKSGLPSDRFSAERTGGSVSTLTIQRTQQEDSAVYLCASSPPTPPGLSNQPQHFGDGTRLSIL.

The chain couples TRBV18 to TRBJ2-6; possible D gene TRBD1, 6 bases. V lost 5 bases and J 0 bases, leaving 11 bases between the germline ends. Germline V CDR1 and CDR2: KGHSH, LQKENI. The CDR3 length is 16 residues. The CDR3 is CASSVTGFSGANVLTF. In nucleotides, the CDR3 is TGTGCCAGCTCAGTAACAGGGTTCTCTGGGGCCAACGTCCTGACTTTC.

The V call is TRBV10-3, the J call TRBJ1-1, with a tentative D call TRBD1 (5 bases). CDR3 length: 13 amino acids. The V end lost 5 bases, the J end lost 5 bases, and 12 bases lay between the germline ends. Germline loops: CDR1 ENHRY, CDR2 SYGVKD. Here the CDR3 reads CAISQRGGTEAFF. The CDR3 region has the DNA TGTGCCATCAGTCAGCGGGGGGGGACTGAAGCTTTCTTT.

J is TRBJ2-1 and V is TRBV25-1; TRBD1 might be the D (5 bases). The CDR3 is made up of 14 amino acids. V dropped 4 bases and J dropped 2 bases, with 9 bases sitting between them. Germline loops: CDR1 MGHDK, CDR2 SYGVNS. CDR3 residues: CASSVGVTYNEQFF. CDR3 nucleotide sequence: TGTGCCAGCAGTGTAGGGGTCACCTACAATGAGCAGTTCTTC. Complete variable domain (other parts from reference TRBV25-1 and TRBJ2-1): EADIYQTPRYLVIGTGKKITLECSQTMGHDKMYWYQQDPGMELHLIHYSYGVNSTEKGDLSSESTVSRIRTEHFPLTLESARPSHTSQYLCASSVGVTYNEQFFGPGTRLTVL.

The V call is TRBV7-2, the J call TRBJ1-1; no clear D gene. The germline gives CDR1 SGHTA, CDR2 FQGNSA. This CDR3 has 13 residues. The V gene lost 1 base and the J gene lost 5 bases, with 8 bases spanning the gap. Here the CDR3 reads CASSLVGRTEAFF. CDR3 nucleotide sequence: TGTGCCAGCAGCTTAGTGGGGAGAACTGAAGCTTTCTTT. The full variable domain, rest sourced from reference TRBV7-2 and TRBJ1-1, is GAGVSQSPSNKVTEKGKDVELRCDPISGHTALYWYRQSLGQGLEFLIYFQGNSAPDKSGLPSDRFSAERTGGSVSTLTIQRTQQEDSAVYLCASSLVGRTEAFFGQGTRLTVV.

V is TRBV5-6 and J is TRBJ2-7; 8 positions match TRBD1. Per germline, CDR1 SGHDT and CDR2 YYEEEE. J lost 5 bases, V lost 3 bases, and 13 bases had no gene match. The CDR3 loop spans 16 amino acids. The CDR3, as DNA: TGTGCCAGCAGCTCTCCTATACGACAGGGGAGGAACGAGCAGTACTTC. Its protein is CASSSPIRQGRNEQYF.

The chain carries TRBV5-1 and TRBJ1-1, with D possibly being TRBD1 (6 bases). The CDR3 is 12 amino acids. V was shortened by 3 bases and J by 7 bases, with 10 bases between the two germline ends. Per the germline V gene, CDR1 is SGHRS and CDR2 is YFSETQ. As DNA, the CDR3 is TGCGCCAGCAGCTCCCAGGGGAATGAAGCTTTCTTT. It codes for CASSSQGNEAFF.

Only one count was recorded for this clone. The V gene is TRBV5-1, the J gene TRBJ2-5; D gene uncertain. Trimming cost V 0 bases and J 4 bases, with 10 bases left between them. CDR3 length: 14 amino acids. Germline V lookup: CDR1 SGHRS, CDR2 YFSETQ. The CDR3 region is CASSLDSPRETQYF. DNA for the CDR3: TGCGCCAGCAGCTTGGATTCCCCTAGAGAGACCCAGTACTTC. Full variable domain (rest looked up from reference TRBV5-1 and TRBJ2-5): KAGVTQTPRYLIKTRGQQVTLSCSPISGHRSVSWYQQTPGQGLQFLFEYFSETQRNKGNFPGRFSGRQFSNSRSEMNVSTLELGDSALYLCASSLDSPRETQYFGPGTRLLVL.

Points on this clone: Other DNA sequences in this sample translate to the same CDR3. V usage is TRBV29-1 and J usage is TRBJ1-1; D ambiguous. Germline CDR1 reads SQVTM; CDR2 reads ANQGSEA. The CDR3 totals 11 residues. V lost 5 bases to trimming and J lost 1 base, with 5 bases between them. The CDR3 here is CSVLGNTEAFF. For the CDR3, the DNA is TGCAGCGTTCTAGGGAACACTGAAGCTTTCTTT.

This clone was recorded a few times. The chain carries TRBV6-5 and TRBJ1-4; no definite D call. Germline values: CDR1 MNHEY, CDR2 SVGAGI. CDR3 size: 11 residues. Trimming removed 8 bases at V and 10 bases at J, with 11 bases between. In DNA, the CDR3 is TGTGCCAGCGGTGTGGGAGGAAAACTGTTTTTT. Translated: CASGVGGKLFF.

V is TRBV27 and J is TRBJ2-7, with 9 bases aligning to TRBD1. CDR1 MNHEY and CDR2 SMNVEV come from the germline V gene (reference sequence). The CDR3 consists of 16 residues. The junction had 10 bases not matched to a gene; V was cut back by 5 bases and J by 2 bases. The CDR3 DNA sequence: TGTGCCAGCAGTCCCCGACGGACAGGGGCCGCCTACGAGCAGTACTTC. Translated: CASSPRRTGAAYEQYF.

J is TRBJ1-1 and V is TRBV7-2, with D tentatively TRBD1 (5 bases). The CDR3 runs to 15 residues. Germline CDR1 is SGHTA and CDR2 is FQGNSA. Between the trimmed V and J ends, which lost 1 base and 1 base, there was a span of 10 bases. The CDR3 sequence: CASSLGTSPNTEAFF. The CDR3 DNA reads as TGTGCCAGCAGCTTAGGGACATCACCGAACACTGAAGCTTTCTTT.

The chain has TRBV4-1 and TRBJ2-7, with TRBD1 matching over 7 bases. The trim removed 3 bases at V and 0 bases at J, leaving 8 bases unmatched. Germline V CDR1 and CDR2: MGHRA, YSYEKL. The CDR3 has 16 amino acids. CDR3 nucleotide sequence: TGCGCCAGCAGCCAGGACGGGACAGCGAACTCCTACGAGCAGTACTTC. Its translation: CASSQDGTANSYEQYF.

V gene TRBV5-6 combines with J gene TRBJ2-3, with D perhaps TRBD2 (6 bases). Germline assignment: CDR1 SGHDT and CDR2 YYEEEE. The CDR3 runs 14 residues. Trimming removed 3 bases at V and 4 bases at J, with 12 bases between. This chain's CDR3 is CASSSLREADTQYF. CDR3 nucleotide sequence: TGTGCCAGCAGCTCCCTAAGGGAGGCAGATACGCAGTATTTT.

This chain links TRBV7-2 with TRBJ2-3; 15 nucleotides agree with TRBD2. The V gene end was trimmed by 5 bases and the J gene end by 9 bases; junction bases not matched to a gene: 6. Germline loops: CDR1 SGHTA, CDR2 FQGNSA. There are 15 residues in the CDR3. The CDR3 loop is CASSLGLAGGGTQYF. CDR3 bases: TGTGCCAGCAGCCTGGGACTAGCGGGAGGCGGCACGCAGTATTTT.

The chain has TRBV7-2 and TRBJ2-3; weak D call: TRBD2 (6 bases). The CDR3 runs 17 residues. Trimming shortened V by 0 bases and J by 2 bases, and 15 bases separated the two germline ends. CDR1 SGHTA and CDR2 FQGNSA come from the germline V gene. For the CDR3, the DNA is TGTGCCAGCAGCTTAGCCCCTCACGGGAGCGCCACAGATACGCAGTATTTT. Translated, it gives CASSLAPHGSATDTQYF.